The rows below give T cell receptor beta chains drawn from one sample of a study of cytomegalovirus exposure and HLA in healthy donors. Assay used: immunoSEQ multiplex PCR; TCRdb lists only in-frame clones, some missing. The repertoire holds 50,000 or so clones, with roughly 87% as singletons. Sequences were obtained from PBMCs. The receptor source for this set is a woman aged 18-35 years in good health and CMV-seropositive. The CDR3 runs from the conserved cysteine through the conserved F or W. A D gene is named only where the DNA matches it firmly. Only part of the rows carry a size: once, few, many, or a class if the clone is expanded.

>NA|TRBD1|TRBV19|TRBJ1-2
TGTGCCAGTAGTATCCCGACAGGGGGCTTCTCTGGCTACACCTTC
CASSIPTGGFSGYTF
>NA|TRBD2|TRBV9|TRBJ2-6
TGTGCCAGCAGCGTAGTGGCGGGGGGGCCTGGGGCCAACGTCCTGACTTTC
CASSVVAGGPGANVLTF
>NA|TRBD2|TRBV28|TRBJ2-3
TGTGCCAGCAGTTTATTCGGACTAGCGGATCCGATCGCCACAGATACGCAGTATTTT
CASSLFGLADPIATDTQYF
>NA|TRBD2|TRBV19|TRBJ2-7
TGTGCCAGTAGACCGGGAGGGCAGTCCTACGAGCAGTACTTC
CASRPGGQSYEQYF
>medium-sized|NA|TRBV6-1|TRBJ1-6
TGTGCCAGCAGTGAAGTCCAGACAGGAGGATCACCCCTCCACTTT
CASSEVQTGGSPLHF
>NA|TRBD1|TRBV5-1|TRBJ1-2
TGCGCCAGCAGCTTGTTGCCGGACAGGGCTAACTATGGCTACACCTTC
CASSLLPDRANYGYTF
>NA|NA|TRBV6-1|TRBJ2-7
TGTGCCAGCAGACGAATCTCGACTACAACCTACGAGCAGTACTTC
CASRRISTTTYEQYF
>NA|TRBD1|TRBV4-1|TRBJ2-7
TGCGCCAGCAGCCAATCTACGGGACAGGGGTTCGAGCAGTACTTC
CASSQSTGQGFEQYF
>few|NA|TRBV19|TRBJ2-7
TGTGCCAGTAGTCCCCTACAGGGCGAGCAGTACTTC
CASSPLQGEQYF
>NA|NA|TRBV6-5|TRBJ1-4
TGTGCCAGCAGTTACTCGATTTCAGCAACTAATGAAAAACTGTTTTTT
CASSYSISATNEKLFF
>NA|NA|TRBV6-5|TRBJ2-1
TGTGCCAGCAGTTACTCGAAACTTGCCCGGGAGTTCTTC
CASSYSKLAREFF
>once|NA|TRBV5-6|TRBJ1-1
TGTGCCAGCAGCTCAGGGGACAACACTGAAGCTTTCTTT
CASSSGDNTEAFF
>NA|NA|TRBV28|TRBJ2-4
TGTGCCAGCAGTTGGAGGGGCGGTGGCAAAAACATTCAGTACTTC
CASSWRGGGKNIQYF
>NA|TRBD1|TRBV13|TRBJ1-5
TGTGCCAGCAGCTCAGCCGGGACAGGGGAGAGAGGCGGGCAGCCCCAGCATTTT
CASSSAGTGERGGQPQHF
>NA|NA|TRBV6-1|TRBJ2-3
TGTGCCAGCAGTGAATCGGGGGATACGCAGTATTTT
CASSESGDTQYF
>NA|TRBD1|TRBV9|TRBJ1-1
TGTGCCAGCAGCCCACGAGGGGGACAGGGATCTTTCGCTGAAGCTTTCTTT
CASSPRGGQGSFAEAFF
>NA|TRBD2|TRBV5-1|TRBJ2-3
TGCGCCAGCAGCTGGGGGACTAGCGGGGAAGCAGATACGCAGTATTTT
CASSWGTSGEADTQYF